The clone carrying this T cell receptor beta chain was seen just once. The data were taken from a study of cytotoxic CD8 clonotypes in ibrutinib-treated CLL. Clones were sequenced by immunoSEQ multiplex PCR, and TCRdb holds only the in-frame ones, with some missing. Altogether roughly 110,000 clones are present, approximately 58% being singletons, with the ten largest covering 30% to 45%. V lost 5 bases and J lost 4, with 17 bases in between. CDR1 is SGHVS and CDR2 is FQNEAQ in the germline V gene. This CDR3 has 15 amino acids. This clonotype was obtained from a human donor with chronic lymphocytic leukemia. Material: PBMCs, obtained after 24 months of ibrutinib treatment. The chain is built from TRBV7-8 and TRBJ1-1; no definite D call. The CDR3 nucleotides read TGTGCCAGCAGCCCGAGGCGGGGAATCGGCACTGAAGCTTTCTTT. This encodes CASSPRRGIGTEAFF.